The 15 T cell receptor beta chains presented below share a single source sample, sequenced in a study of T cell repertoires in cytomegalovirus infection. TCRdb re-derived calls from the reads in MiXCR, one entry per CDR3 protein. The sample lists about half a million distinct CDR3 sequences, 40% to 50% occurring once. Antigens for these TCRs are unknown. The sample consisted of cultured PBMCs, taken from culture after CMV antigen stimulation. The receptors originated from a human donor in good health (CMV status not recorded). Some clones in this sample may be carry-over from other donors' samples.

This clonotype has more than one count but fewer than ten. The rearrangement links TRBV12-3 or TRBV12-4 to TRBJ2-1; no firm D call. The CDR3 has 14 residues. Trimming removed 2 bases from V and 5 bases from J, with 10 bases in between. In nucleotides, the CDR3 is TGTGCCAGCAGTTTAAGTCTGGGAAACAATGAGCAGTTCTTC. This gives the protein CASSLSLGNNEQFF.

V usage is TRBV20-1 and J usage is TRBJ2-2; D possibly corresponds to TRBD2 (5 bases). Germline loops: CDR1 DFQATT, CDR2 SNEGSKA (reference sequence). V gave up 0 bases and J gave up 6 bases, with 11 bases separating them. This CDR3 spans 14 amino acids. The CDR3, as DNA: TGCAGTGCTAGAGATGGAGGTGGAGCCGGGGAGCTGTTTTTT. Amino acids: CSARDGGGAGELFF.

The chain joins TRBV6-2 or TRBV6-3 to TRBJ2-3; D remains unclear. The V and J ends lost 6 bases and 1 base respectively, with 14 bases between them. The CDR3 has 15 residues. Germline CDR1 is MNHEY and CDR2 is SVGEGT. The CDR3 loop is CASSLFSLGTDTQYF. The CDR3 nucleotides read TGTGCCAGCAGCTTGTTTTCCCTAGGCACAGATACGCAGTATTTT.

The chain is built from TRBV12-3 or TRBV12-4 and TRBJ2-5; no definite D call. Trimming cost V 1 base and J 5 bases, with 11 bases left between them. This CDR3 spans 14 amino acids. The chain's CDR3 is CASSLEYVWETQYF. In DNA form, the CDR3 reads TGTGCCAGCAGTTTAGAATATGTCTGGGAGACCCAGTACTTC.

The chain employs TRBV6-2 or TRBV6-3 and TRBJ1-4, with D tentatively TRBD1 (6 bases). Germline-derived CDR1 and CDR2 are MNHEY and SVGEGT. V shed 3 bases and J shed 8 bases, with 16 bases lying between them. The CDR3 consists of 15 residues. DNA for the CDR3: TGTGCCAGCAGTTATCCAGGGGCTCCGAGAGAAAAACTGTTTTTT. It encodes CASSYPGAPREKLFF.

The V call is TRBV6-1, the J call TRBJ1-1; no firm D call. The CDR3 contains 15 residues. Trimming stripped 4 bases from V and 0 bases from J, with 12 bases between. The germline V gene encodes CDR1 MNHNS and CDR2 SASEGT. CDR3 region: CASSGVRSLNTEAFF. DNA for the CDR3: TGTGCCAGCAGTGGGGTCCGTTCCCTGAACACTGAAGCTTTCTTT.

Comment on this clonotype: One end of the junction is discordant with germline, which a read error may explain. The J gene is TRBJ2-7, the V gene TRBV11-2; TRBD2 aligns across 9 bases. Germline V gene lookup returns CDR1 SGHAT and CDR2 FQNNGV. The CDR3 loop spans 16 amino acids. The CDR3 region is CAGSSMSGTSYHEQYF. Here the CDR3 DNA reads TGTGCCGGCAGCTCTATGTCCGGGACTAGCTACCACGAGCAGTACTTC.

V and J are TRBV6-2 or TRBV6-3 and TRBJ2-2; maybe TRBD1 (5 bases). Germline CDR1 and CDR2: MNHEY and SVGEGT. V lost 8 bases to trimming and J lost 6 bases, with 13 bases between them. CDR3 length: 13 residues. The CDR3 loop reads CASETQGPGELFF. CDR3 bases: TGTGCCAGCGAGACGCAGGGCCCCGGGGAGCTGTTTTTT.

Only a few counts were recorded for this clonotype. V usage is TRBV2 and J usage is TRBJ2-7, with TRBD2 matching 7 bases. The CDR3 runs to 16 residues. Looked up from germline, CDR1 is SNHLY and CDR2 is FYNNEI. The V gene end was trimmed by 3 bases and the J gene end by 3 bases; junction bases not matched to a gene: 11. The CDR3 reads CASSDSLADTLYEQYF. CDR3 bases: TGTGCCAGCAGTGATAGCCTAGCGGACACCCTCTACGAGCAGTACTTC. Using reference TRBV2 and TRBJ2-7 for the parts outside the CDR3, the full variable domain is EPEVTQTPSHQVTQMGQEVILRCVPISNHLYFYWYRQILGQKVEFLVSFYNNEISEKSEIFDDQFSVERPDGSNFTLKIRSTKLEDSAMYFCASSDSLADTLYEQYFGPGTRLTVT.

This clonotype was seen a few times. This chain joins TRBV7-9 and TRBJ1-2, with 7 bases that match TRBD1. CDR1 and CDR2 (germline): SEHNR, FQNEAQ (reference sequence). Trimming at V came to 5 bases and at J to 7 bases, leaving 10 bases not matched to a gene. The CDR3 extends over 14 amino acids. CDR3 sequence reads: CASSLGQVRRGYTF. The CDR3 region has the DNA TGTGCCAGCAGCCTCGGACAGGTCAGGCGTGGCTACACCTTC. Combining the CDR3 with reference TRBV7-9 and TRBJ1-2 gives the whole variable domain DTGVSQNPRHKITKRGQNVTFRCDPISEHNRLYWYRQTLGQGPEFLTYFQNEAQLEKSRLLSDRFSAERPKGSFSTLEIQRTEQGDSAMYLCASSLGQVRRGYTFGSGTRLTVV.

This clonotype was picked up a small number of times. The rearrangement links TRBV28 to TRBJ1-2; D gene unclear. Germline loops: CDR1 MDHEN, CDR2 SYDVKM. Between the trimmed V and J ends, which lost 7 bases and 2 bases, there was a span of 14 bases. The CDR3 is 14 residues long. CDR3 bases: TGTGCCAGCACGGACGGGCCCGCCAACTATGGCTACACCTTC. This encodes CASTDGPANYGYTF.

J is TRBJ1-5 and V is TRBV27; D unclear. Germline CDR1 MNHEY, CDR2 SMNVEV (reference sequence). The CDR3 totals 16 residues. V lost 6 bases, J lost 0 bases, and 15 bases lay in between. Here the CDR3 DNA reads TGTGCCAGCAGCCCTCTCGCGGTGTATAGCAATCAGCCCCAGCATTTT. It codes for CASSPLAVYSNQPQHF.

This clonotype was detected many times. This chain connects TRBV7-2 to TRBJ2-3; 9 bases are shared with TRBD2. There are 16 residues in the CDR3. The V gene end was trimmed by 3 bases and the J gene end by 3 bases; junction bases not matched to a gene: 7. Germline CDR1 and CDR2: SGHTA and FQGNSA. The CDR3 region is CASSLRGGASTDTQYF. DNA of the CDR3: TGTGCCAGCAGCTTGCGCGGGGGGGCCAGTACAGATACGCAGTATTTT.

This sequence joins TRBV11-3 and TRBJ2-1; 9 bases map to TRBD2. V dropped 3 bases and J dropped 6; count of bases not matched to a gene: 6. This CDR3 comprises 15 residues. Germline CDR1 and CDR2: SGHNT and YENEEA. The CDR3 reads CASSLLAGVSNEQFF. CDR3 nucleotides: TGTGCCAGCAGCTTGTTAGCGGGGGTCAGCAATGAGCAGTTCTTC.

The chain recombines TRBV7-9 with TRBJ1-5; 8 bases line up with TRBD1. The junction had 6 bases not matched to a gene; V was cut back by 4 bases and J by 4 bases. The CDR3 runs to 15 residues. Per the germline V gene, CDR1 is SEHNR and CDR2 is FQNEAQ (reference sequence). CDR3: CASSSGTGPNQPQHF. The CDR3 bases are TGTGCCAGCAGCTCCGGGACAGGACCTAATCAGCCCCAGCATTTT.